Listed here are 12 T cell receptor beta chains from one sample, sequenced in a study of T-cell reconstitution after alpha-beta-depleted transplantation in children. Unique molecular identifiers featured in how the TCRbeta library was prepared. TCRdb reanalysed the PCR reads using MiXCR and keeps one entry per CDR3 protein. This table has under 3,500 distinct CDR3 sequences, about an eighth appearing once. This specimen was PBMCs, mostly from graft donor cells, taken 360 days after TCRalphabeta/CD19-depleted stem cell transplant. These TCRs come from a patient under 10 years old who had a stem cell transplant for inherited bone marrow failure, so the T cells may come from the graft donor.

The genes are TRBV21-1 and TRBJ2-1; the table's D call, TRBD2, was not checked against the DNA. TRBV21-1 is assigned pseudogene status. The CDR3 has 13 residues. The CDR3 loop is CASSFGSEDEQFF. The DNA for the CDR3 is TGTGCCAGCAGCTTCGGTAGCGAGGATGAGCAGTTCTTC.

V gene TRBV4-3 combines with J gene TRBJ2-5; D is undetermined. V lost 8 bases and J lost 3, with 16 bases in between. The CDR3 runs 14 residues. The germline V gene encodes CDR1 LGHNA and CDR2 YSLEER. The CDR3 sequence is CASQDRAEEETQYF. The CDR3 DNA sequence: TGCGCCAGCCAAGATCGGGCAGAAGAAGAGACCCAGTACTTC.

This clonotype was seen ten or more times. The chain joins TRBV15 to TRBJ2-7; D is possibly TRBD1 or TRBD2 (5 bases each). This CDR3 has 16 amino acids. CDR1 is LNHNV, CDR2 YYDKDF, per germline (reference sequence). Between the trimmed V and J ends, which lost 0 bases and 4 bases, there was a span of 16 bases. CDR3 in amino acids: CATSRDWGTDTYEQYF. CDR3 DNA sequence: TGTGCCACCAGCAGAGATTGGGGGACGGATACTTACGAGCAGTACTTC.

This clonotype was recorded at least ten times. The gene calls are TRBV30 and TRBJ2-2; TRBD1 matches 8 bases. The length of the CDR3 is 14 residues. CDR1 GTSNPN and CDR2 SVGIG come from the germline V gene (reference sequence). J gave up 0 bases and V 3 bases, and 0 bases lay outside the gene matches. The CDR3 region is CAWRDRANTGELFF. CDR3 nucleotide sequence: TGTGCCTGGAGGGACAGGGCGAACACCGGGGAGCTGTTTTTT.

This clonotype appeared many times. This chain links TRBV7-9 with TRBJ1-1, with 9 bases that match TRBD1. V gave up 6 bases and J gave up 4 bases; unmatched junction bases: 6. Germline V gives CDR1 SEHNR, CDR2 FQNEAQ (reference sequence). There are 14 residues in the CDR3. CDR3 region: CASRETGGSTEAFF. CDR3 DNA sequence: TGTGCCAGCAGAGAAACAGGGGGCTCCACTGAAGCTTTCTTT.

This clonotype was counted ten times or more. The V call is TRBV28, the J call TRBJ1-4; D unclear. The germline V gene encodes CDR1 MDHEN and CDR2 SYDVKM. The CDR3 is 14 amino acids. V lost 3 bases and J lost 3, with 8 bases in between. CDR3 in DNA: TGTGCCAGCAGTTTGCAGATCTCTAATGAAAAACTGTTTTTT. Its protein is CASSLQISNEKLFF.

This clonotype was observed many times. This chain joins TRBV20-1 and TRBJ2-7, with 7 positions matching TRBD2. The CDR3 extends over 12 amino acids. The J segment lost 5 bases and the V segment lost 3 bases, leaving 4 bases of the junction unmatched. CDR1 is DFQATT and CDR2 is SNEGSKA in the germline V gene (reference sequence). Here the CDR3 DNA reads TGCAGTGCTAGGCGGACTAGTAACGAGCAGTACTTC. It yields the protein CSARRTSNEQYF.

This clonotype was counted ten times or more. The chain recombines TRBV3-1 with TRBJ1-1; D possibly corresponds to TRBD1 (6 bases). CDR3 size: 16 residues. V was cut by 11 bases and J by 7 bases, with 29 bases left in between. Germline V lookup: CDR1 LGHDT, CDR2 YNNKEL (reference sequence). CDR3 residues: CASCQESTGWGDEAFF. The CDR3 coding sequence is TGTGCCTCCTGCCAAGAATCGACAGGTTGGGGCGATGAAGCTTTCTTT.

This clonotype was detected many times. CDR3 coding DNA: TGTGCCAGCAGCTCCTTTAGCGGTTCCTACGAGCAGTACTTC. Encoded protein: CASSSFSGSYEQYF. This chain connects TRBV7-2 to TRBJ2-7; possibly TRBD2 for D (6 bases). The CDR3 spans 14 residues. V lost 4 bases and J 1 base, leaving 11 bases between the germline ends. From germline, CDR1 is SGHTA and CDR2 FQGNSA.

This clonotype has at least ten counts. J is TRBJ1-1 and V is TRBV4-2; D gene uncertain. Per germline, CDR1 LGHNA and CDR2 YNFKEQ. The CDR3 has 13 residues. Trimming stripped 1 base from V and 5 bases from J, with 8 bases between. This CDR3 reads CASSQASWTEAFF. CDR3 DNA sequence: TGTGCCAGCAGCCAAGCTTCTTGGACTGAAGCTTTCTTT.

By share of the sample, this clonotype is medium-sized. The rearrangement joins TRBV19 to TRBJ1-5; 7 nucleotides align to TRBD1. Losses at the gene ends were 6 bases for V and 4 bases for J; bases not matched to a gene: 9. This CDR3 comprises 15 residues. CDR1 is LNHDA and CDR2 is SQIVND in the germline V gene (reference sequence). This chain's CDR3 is CASSRQGMANQPQHF. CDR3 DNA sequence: TGTGCCAGTAGCAGACAGGGAATGGCAAATCAGCCCCAGCATTTT.

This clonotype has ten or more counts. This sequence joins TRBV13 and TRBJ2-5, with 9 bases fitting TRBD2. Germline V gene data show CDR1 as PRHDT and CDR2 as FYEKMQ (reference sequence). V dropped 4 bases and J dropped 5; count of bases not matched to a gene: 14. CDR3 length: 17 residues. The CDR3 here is CASSSIAGEPLWETQYF. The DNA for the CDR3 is TGTGCCAGCAGCTCTATAGCGGGAGAACCCCTGTGGGAGACCCAGTACTTC. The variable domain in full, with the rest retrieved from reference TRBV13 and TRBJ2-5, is AAGVIQSPRHLIKEKRETATLKCYPIPRHDTVYWYQQGPGQDPQFLISFYEKMQSDKGSIPDRFSAQQFSDYHSELNMSSLELGDSALYFCASSSIAGEPLWETQYFGPGTRLLVL.